The rows below give T cell receptor beta chains drawn from one sample of a study of T cells in Graves' hyperthyroidism and ophthalmopathy. TCRdb analysed the multiplex PCR reads with MiXCR anew, one entry per CDR3 protein. Found here are fewer than 650,000 distinct CDR3 sequences, 12% to 15% of them singletons; the top ten hold approximately 6.4%. Sequencing was done on a sample of blood. The receptor set was obtained from a woman between 18 and 30 years old with Graves' ophthalmopathy. Each CDR3 is given with its conserved first and last residue. D genes are given only for firm matches. Where a row states a size, it is once, few, many or the class of an expanded clone; other rows omit it.

abundance	v_gene	d_gene	j_gene	CDR3nt	CDR3aa
-	TRBV11-1	TRBD1	TRBJ1-1	TGTGCCAGCAGTTACAGGGGTAGGGCACGGGCTGAAGCTTTCTTT	CASSYRGRARAEAFF
-	TRBV7-6	-	TRBJ2-3	TGTGCCAGCAGCGGGATGTCCGATACGCAGTATTTT	CASSGMSDTQYF
many	TRBV2	TRBD1	TRBJ1-5	TGTGCCAGCAGGGAAGGGACAGGTTACTATAGCAATCAGCCCCAGCATTTT	CASREGTGYYSNQPQHF
-	TRBV20-1	-	TRBJ1-3	TGCAGTGTTAAGCTATGGAGGGGAGCTGGAAACACCATATATTTT	CSVKLWRGAGNTIYF
many	TRBV5-1	TRBD1	TRBJ1-1	TGCGCCAGCAGCTTAGACCCGGGACAGACGAACACTGAAGCTTTCTTT	CASSLDPGQTNTEAFF
-	TRBV5-4	-	TRBJ2-7	TGTGCCAGCAGCTTGGATCTACAGGGAGAAGAGCAGTACTTC	CASSLDLQGEEQYF
many	TRBV12-3/TRBV12-4	-	TRBJ2-5	TGTGCCAGCAGTTTGATGGGAGTGTCAGAGACCCAGTACTTC	CASSLMGVSETQYF
-	TRBV12-3/TRBV12-4	TRBD2	TRBJ2-7	TGTGCCAGCAGTTTAGCGCTAGCGGGAGGGACCTACGAGCAGTACTTC	CASSLALAGGTYEQYF
many	TRBV20-1	-	TRBJ2-7	TGCAGTGCTAGAGATCGGGCTTCGAGCCTATACTACGAGCAGTACTTC	CSARDRASSLYYEQYF
many	TRBV7-6	TRBD2	TRBJ2-5	TGTGCCAGCAGCCCCTGGACTAGCGGATCCCAAGAGACCCAGTACTTC	CASSPWTSGSQETQYF
many	TRBV6-1	-	TRBJ2-5	TGTGCCAGCAGGTTCGACAGGACCCAGTACTTC	CASRFDRTQYF
many	TRBV9	TRBD1	TRBJ1-1	TGTGCCAGCAGGAGGGGACAGAACAAGAACACTGAAGCTTTCTTT	CASRRGQNKNTEAFF
many	TRBV6-2/TRBV6-3	-	TRBJ2-1	TGTGCCAGCAGTTCACGCGCTTACAGGGTAGGATGGGACAATGAGCAGTTCTTC	CASSSRAYRVGWDNEQFF
-	TRBV6-1	-	TRBJ2-3	TGTGCCAGCAGTGAAGCGGTAGGGTGGACAGATACGCAGTATTTT	CASSEAVGWTDTQYF
many	TRBV11-3	-	TRBJ2-7	TGTGCCAGCGCTCCTAGCGAGTCCTACGAGCAGTACTTC	CASAPSESYEQYF
-	TRBV7-6	-	TRBJ2-3	TGTGCCAGCAGCTTAAGTCAGGGGTCCCCAGATACGCAGTATTTT	CASSLSQGSPDTQYF
many	TRBV28	TRBD1	TRBJ1-2	TGTGCCAGCAGACCAACAGGGGATGTTGGCTACACCTTC	CASRPTGDVGYTF
-	TRBV29-1	TRBD1	TRBJ1-2	TGCAGCGTTGGGGACAGGGGCGGGTATGGCTACACCTTC	CSVGDRGGYGYTF
-	TRBV6-5	TRBD1	TRBJ1-4	TGTGCCAGCAGTTACCTAACCTGGGACAGGGGGCCTAATGAAAAACTGTTTTTT	CASSYLTWDRGPNEKLFF
once	TRBV6-9	TRBD1	TRBJ2-4	TGTGCCAGCAGTGAGTACAGGGGGCGTAATAGAAACATTCAGTACTTC	CASSEYRGRNRNIQYF